Reported below is one T cell receptor (beta chain). Cyclophosphamide on days +3 and +4 followed busulfan-fludarabine conditioning and a marrow graft. Germline CDR1 reads SEHNR; CDR2 reads FQNEAQ (reference sequence). With V trimmed by 8 bases and J by 1 base, 12 bases remained unmatched. The CDR3 loop spans 19 amino acids. Some clones are missing from TCRdb's copy, which holds only in-frame ones; the method was immunoSEQ multiplex PCR. Of more than 1,200 clones in the sample, around 78% were seen once. These data belong to a study of T cells after posttransplantation cyclophosphamide. The receptor was derived from an older female patient who received an allogeneic stem cell transplant from an unrelated donor, was CMV-positive, and had acute GVHD only. Some T cells may arise from the graft donor. V usage is TRBV7-9 and J usage is TRBJ2-6; 12 bases agree with TRBD1. Sample: PBMCs, taken 220 to 250 days after allogeneic stem cell transplant with posttransplant cyclophosphamide. CDR3 sequence: CASGLRPGQGASGANVLTF. The CDR3 DNA reads as TGTGCCAGCGGTCTCCGGCCGGGACAGGGGGCTTCTGGGGCCAACGTCCTGACTTTC.